This TCR beta chain came from a study of cytotoxic CD8 clonotypes in ibrutinib-treated CLL. The study, taken as a whole, reports: Public clonotypes were seen rarely and were contracted or stable on treatment.

V was pared by 6 bases and J by 6 bases, with 13 bases of the junction left unmatched. Germline lookup yields CDR1 LNHDA and CDR2 SQIVND (reference sequence). The CDR3 is 15 residues long. Notes on this clone: The antigen is undetermined.

Produced via immunoSEQ multiplex PCR; TCRdb's table is partial and in-frame only. The data contain more than 75,000 clones, roughly four fifths of them seen just once; the ten biggest clones take up around 23%. This sequence joins TRBV19 and TRBJ1-2; TRBD1 aligns across 7 bases. The input for sequencing was PBMCs, taken after 24 months of ibrutinib treatment. The receptor was derived from a human donor with chronic lymphocytic leukemia. The CDR3, as DNA: TGTGCCAGTAGAACCCCTCGACAGGGAGAAAATGGCTACACCTTC. Translating gives CASRTPRQGENGYTF. The variable domain in full, completed from reference TRBV19 and TRBJ1-2, reads DGGITQSPKYLFRKEGQNVTLSCEQNLNHDAMYWYRQDPGQGLRLIYYSQIVNDFQKGDIAEGYSVSREKKESFPLTVTSAQKNPTAFYLCASRTPRQGENGYTFGSGTRLTVV.